This T cell receptor (beta chain) was observed in a study of T cells in Graves' hyperthyroidism and ophthalmopathy. Researchers amplified the TCR beta CDR3 regions from RNA transcripts. The TCR CDR3 was amplified in a first-round RT-PCR using the HTBI primer set. TCRdb itself ran the multiplex PCR reads through MiXCR, one entry per CDR3 protein. The sample includes fewer than 700,000 distinct CDR3 sequences, under 20% seen only once; the top ten take less than 4.5%. Germline V gene data show CDR1 as SGHNT and CDR2 as YYREEE (reference sequence). Trimming pared 4 bases from V and 2 bases from J, leaving 15 bases between. There are 15 residues in the CDR3.

The clonotype was recovered from a woman younger than 45 with Graves' hyperthyroidism. V gene TRBV5-4 combines with J gene TRBJ2-5, with a possible D match to TRBD2 (5 bases). Sequencing was carried out using blood. This CDR3 reads CASSPGISGQETQYF. CDR3 sequence (DNA): TGTGCCAGCAGCCCGGGCATATCGGGGCAAGAGACCCAGTACTTC.